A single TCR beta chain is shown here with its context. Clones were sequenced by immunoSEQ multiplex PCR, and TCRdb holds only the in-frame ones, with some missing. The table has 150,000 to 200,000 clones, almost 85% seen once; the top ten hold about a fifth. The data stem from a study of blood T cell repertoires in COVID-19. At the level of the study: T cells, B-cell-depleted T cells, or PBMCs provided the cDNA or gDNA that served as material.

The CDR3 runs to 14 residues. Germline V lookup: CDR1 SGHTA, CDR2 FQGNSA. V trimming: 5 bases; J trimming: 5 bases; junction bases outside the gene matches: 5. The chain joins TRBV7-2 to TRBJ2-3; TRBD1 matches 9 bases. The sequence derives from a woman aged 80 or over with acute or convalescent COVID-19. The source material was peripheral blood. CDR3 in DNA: TGTGCCAGCAGCCAACAGGGGGCGGGAGATACGCAGTATTTT. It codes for CASSQQGAGDTQYF.